Given below is one TCR beta chain in context. Its antigen is unknown. This entry belongs to a study of T cell repertoires in ileal Crohn's disease. Study results and limitations: Mucosal expansions were suggested to be mainly CD8 T cells.

TCRB immunosequencing input was roughly 500 nanograms of biopsy DNA per sample. The method was immunoSEQ multiplex PCR; TCRdb's version includes in-frame clones alone and lacks a portion of them. Among about 30,000 clones, about 81% were seen once, and the ten largest hold roughly 5.4%. Sequences were obtained from ileal tissue. The sequence came from an adult with Crohn's disease.

CDR3 nucleotide sequence: TGTGCCTGGAGTGTACTTCACCCCCTCCACTTT. It specifies CAWSVLHPLHF. The rearrangement links TRBV30 to TRBJ1-6, with unresolved D. This CDR3 is built from 11 residues. Trimming took off 0 bases at V and 13 bases at J, with 7 bases between the two ends. CDR1 is GTSNPN, CDR2 SVGIG, per germline (reference sequence).